Following are 29 T cell receptor beta chains from one sample sequenced in a study of shared clonotypes between healthy human individuals. TCRdb's table, derived via immunoSEQ multiplex PCR, lists solely in-frame clones and lacks some. Among about 2.1 million clones listed, around 93% were seen once. CD45RO-negative, CCR7-positively selected cells formed the naive CD8 fraction, excluding terminally differentiated effector memory CD45RA+ cells. Specimen: naive CD8+ T cells from PBMCs. These receptors originate from a man between 18 and 29 years old in good health. Some clones in this sample may be carry-over from other donors' samples.

The V and J genes are TRBV19 and TRBJ2-3; D may be TRBD2 (6 bases). The CDR3 is 15 residues long. The V end lost 3 bases, the J end lost 2 bases, and 12 bases lay between the germline ends. Germline V gene data show CDR1 as LNHDA and CDR2 as SQIVND (reference sequence). The CDR3 coding sequence is TGTGCCAGTAGTATGGTGCGGGGACCCACAGATACGCAGTATTTT. It is translated as CASSMVRGPTDTQYF.

V gene TRBV5-1 combines with J gene TRBJ2-3, with TRBD2 identical over 7 bases. The CDR3 runs 17 residues. CDR1 and CDR2 from the germline V gene are SGHRS and YFSETQ. After removal of 0 bases from V and 5 bases from J, the junction contained 12 bases not matched to a gene. In DNA, the CDR3 is TGCGCCAGCAGCTTGGCTTCACCGAGCGGGATGGTAGATACGCAGTATTTT. This gives the protein CASSLASPSGMVDTQYF.

This chain uses TRBV7-9 with TRBJ2-1; D not resolved. The V gene's germline CDR1 is SEHNR and CDR2 FQNEAQ (reference sequence). Trimming took 1 base from V and 8 from J, leaving 18 bases between them. This CDR3 contains 16 residues. The CDR3 DNA is TGTGCCAGCAGCTTAGAGGGCCGTCCGCTTCTCGATGAGCAGTTCTTC. Protein sequence: CASSLEGRPLLDEQFF.

The chain's CDR3 is CASSLSLNTGELFF. The DNA of the CDR3 is TGTGCCAGCAGTTTGTCCCTGAACACCGGGGAGCTGTTTTTT. J is TRBJ2-2 and V is TRBV28; no firm D call. Trimming pared 3 bases from V and 1 base from J, leaving 6 bases between. Germline lookup yields CDR1 MDHEN and CDR2 SYDVKM. The CDR3 length is 14 residues.

Regarding this clone: This CDR3 is also generated by other DNA sequences in the sample. V usage is TRBV7-8 and J usage is TRBJ2-7; a weak D match, TRBD1 (5 bases). Germline CDR1 SGHVS, CDR2 FQNEAQ. V lost 1 base and J 4 bases, leaving 8 bases between the germline ends. CDR3 length: 13 amino acids. The CDR3 protein is CASSLGGTYEQYF. CDR3 sequence (DNA): TGTGCCAGCAGCTTAGGGGGCACATACGAGCAGTACTTC.

This clone was recorded only once. The rearrangement joins TRBV5-1 to TRBJ1-1; D remains ambiguous. The CDR3 runs 14 residues. Looked up from germline, CDR1 is SGHRS and CDR2 is YFSETQ. Between the trimmed V and J ends, which lost 0 bases and 1 base, there was a span of 7 bases. The chain's CDR3 is CASSLGWENTEAFF. The CDR3 nucleotides read TGCGCCAGCAGCTTGGGATGGGAGAACACTGAAGCTTTCTTT.

The CDR3 is CASSSRVSSYYEQYF. As DNA, the CDR3 is TGTGCCAGCAGCTCCCGCGTGTCTAGCTACTACGAGCAGTACTTC. The chain uses TRBV7-9 and TRBJ2-7; possible D gene TRBD2, 5 bases. Germline V lookup: CDR1 SEHNR, CDR2 FQNEAQ (reference sequence). CDR3 length: 15 residues. Trimming pared 4 bases from V and 3 bases from J, leaving 16 bases between.

This chain joins TRBV11-2 and TRBJ1-3, with a tentative D call TRBD1 (5 bases). Germline values: CDR1 SGHAT, CDR2 FQNNGV. The CDR3 has 15 residues. V lost 6 bases, J lost 3 bases, and 15 bases lay in between. CDR3: CASRTDTGSGNTIYF. CDR3 in DNA: TGTGCCAGCAGAACAGACACAGGTAGTGGAAACACCATATATTTT.

Details on this clone: At the DNA level, this CDR3 is encoded by other sequences in the same sample as well. This chain joins TRBV7-9 and TRBJ2-3, with D possibly being TRBD2 (6 bases). The V end lost 3 bases, the J end lost 0 bases, and 10 bases lay between the germline ends. Germline lookup yields CDR1 SEHNR and CDR2 FQNEAQ (reference sequence). The CDR3 loop spans 15 amino acids. The CDR3 region is CASSLGTASTDTQYF. The CDR3 nucleotides are TGTGCCAGCAGCTTGGGGACTGCTAGCACAGATACGCAGTATTTT.

The chain couples TRBV28 to TRBJ2-1, with 13 nucleotides matching TRBD2. The CDR3 covers 17 residues. From germline, CDR1 is MDHEN and CDR2 SYDVKM. V shed 6 bases, J shed 8 bases, and the junction held 13 bases outside the gene matches. CDR3 amino acids: CASRALRGLAGSDEQFF. The DNA for the CDR3 is TGTGCCAGCAGGGCTCTAAGGGGACTAGCGGGATCGGATGAGCAGTTCTTC. The full variable domain, in which reference TRBV28 and TRBJ2-1 provide the parts outside the CDR3, is DVKVTQSSRYLVKRTGEKVFLECVQDMDHENMFWYRQDPGLGLRLIYFSYDVKMKEKGDIPEGYSVSREKKERFSLILESASTNQTSMYLCASRALRGLAGSDEQFFGPGTRLTVL.

The chain employs TRBV5-6 and TRBJ2-7, with 14 positions matching TRBD2. CDR1 and CDR2 from the germline V gene are SGHDT and YYEEEE. With V trimmed by 4 bases and J by 1 base, 7 bases remained unmatched. The CDR3 sequence is 17 residues long. The CDR3 DNA is TGTGCCAGCAGCCCCGGGACTAGCGGGAGAAGGTCCTACGAGCAGTACTTC. Translating it yields CASSPGTSGRRSYEQYF.

This clone was detected once. The rearrangement links TRBV7-6 to TRBJ2-1; 10 bases are shared with TRBD2. This CDR3 contains 15 residues. From germline, CDR1 is SGHVS and CDR2 FNYEAQ. Germline trimming cut 3 bases from V and 6 bases from J; bases unmatched to any gene: 5. CDR3 nucleotide sequence: TGTGCCAGCAGCTTCCGGGGACTAGCGCTCAATGAGCAGTTCTTC. This codes for CASSFRGLALNEQFF.

The gene calls are TRBV7-2 and TRBJ2-1, with D uncertain. Germline lookup yields CDR1 SGHTA and CDR2 FQGNSA. V lost 5 bases, J lost 5 bases, and 10 bases lay in between. This CDR3 has 13 residues. CDR3 DNA sequence: TGTGCCAGCAGCCCCGGCCCTAACAATGAGCAGTTCTTC. Protein: CASSPGPNNEQFF.

This chain links TRBV4-1 with TRBJ1-5; TRBD1 matches 8 bases. CDR3 length: 15 residues. The germline gives CDR1 MGHRA, CDR2 YSYEKL. J was trimmed by 5 bases and V by 3 bases; bases with no gene match: 6. In DNA, the CDR3 is TGCGCCAGCAGCCAGATAGGACAGGGTTATCAGCCCCAGCATTTT. Translated, it gives CASSQIGQGYQPQHF.

The chain links TRBV19 to TRBJ2-7; 11 bases are a match to TRBD2. CDR3 length: 14 amino acids. Germline values: CDR1 LNHDA, CDR2 SQIVND (reference sequence). Trimming at V came to 4 bases and at J to 4 bases, leaving 3 bases not matched to a gene. CDR3 sequence (DNA): TGTGCCAGTAGTAACAGACTAGCGGGGTACGAGCAGTACTTC. Encoded protein: CASSNRLAGYEQYF.

Details on this clone: In the same sample, other DNA sequences code for this CDR3. The CDR3: CASSSSSSYEQYF. CDR3 nucleotides: TGTGCCAGCAGTTCTTCAAGCTCCTACGAGCAGTACTTC. The rearrangement links TRBV27 to TRBJ2-7; D unresolved. This CDR3 has 13 residues. V was shortened by 4 bases and J by 0 bases, with 7 bases between the two germline ends. Germline CDR1 and CDR2: MNHEY and SMNVEV (reference sequence).

J is TRBJ1-5 and V is TRBV13, with TRBD1 as a possible D gene (5 bases). Trimming stripped 6 bases from V and 2 bases from J, with 5 bases between. In germline, CDR1 is PRHDT, CDR2 FYEKMQ (reference sequence). The CDR3 length is 12 residues. CDR3 region: CASRQGNQPQHF. The DNA of the CDR3 is TGTGCCAGCAGACAGGGCAATCAGCCCCAGCATTTT.

Regarding this clone: Other DNA variants within this sample encode the same CDR3. The chain combines TRBV4-1 with TRBJ2-1; D unresolved. There are 14 residues in the CDR3. Trimming cost V 4 bases and J 9 bases, with 16 bases left between them. CDR1 and CDR2 (germline): MGHRA, YSYEKL. The CDR3 is CASSPGPGFSEQFF. The CDR3 DNA reads TGCGCCAGCAGCCCCGGGCCCGGTTTCAGTGAGCAGTTCTTC.

This chain connects TRBV7-2 to TRBJ2-1; D unclear. The CDR3 runs 13 residues. V was clipped by 3 bases and J by 5 bases, with 8 bases between them. Germline assignment: CDR1 SGHTA and CDR2 FQGNSA. The CDR3 DNA reads TGTGCCAGCAGCTTTGGACGGAACAATGAGCAGTTCTTC. Amino acids: CASSFGRNNEQFF.

The rearrangement links TRBV27 to TRBJ1-1, with D perhaps TRBD1 (5 bases). Germline V gene data show CDR1 as MNHEY and CDR2 as SMNVEV (reference sequence). V was trimmed by 8 bases and J by 5 bases, leaving 24 bases between them. This CDR3 has 16 amino acids. CDR3 nucleotide sequence: TGTGCCAGCGTACTTGGGGGGTATAAGTCGAGAACTGAAGCTTTCTTT. Encoded protein: CASVLGGYKSRTEAFF.

The chain uses TRBV11-2 and TRBJ1-2, with D possibly matching TRBD1 (6 bases). The CDR3 covers 17 residues. The V and J ends lost 2 bases and 4 bases respectively, with 20 bases between them. Germline values: CDR1 SGHAT, CDR2 FQNNGV. Here the CDR3 DNA reads TGTGCCAGCAGCTTAAAGGGGGACCTCGAGAAGGGCTATGGCTACACCTTC. Translated: CASSLKGDLEKGYGYTF. Together with reference TRBV11-2 and TRBJ1-2, the CDR3 gives the full variable domain: EAGVAQSPRYKIIEKRQSVAFWCNPISGHATLYWYQQILGQGPKLLIQFQNNGVVDDSQLPKDRFSAERLKGVDSTLKIQPAKLEDSAVYLCASSLKGDLEKGYGYTFGSGTRLTVV.

Comment on this clone: The sample carries other DNA sequences with the same CDR3. The chain combines TRBV7-6 with TRBJ2-7; no clear D gene. V lost 5 bases to trimming and J lost 2 bases, with 10 bases between them. CDR3 length equals 13 residues. Germline-derived CDR1 and CDR2 are SGHVS and FNYEAQ. For the CDR3, the DNA is TGTGCCAGCAGCCCCCGCGAAACCTACGAGCAGTACTTC. Translated, it gives CASSPRETYEQYF.

The V call is TRBV29-1, the J call TRBJ2-7; no firm D call. CDR3 length equals 11 residues. Germline V gene sequence: CDR1 SQVTM, CDR2 ANQGSEA. Trimming stripped 5 bases from V and 2 bases from J, with 7 bases between. The chain's CDR3 is CSVFIPYEQYF. DNA for the CDR3: TGCAGCGTTTTTATTCCCTACGAGCAGTACTTC.

The chain recombines TRBV7-9 with TRBJ2-7; D is perhaps TRBD1 or TRBD2 (7 bases each). CDR1 and CDR2 from the germline V gene are SEHNR and FQNEAQ (reference sequence). The CDR3 covers 13 residues. V lost 7 bases, J lost 9 bases, and 19 bases lay in between. The CDR3 DNA reads as TGTGCCAGCACAGGGGGGGATATGCCCGCGCAGTACTTC. Amino acids: CASTGGDMPAQYF.

The rearrangement joins TRBV19 to TRBJ2-7; TRBD1 might be the D (5 bases). V was pared by 5 bases and J by 4 bases, with 9 bases between. Germline V gives CDR1 LNHDA, CDR2 SQIVND (reference sequence). The CDR3 has 12 residues. The CDR3 nucleotides read TGTGCCAGTAGTGACAGAGAGTACGAGCAGTACTTC. The encoded protein is CASSDREYEQYF. The full variable domain, its missing parts supplied by reference TRBV19 and TRBJ2-7, is DGGITQSPKYLFRKEGQNVTLSCEQNLNHDAMYWYRQDPGQGLRLIYYSQIVNDFQKGDIAEGYSVSREKKESFPLTVTSAQKNPTAFYLCASSDREYEQYFGPGTRLTVT.

The chain combines TRBV21-1 with TRBJ2-4; the table's D call, TRBD2, was not checked against the DNA. TRBV21-1 is an annotated pseudogene. The CDR3 spans 18 residues. The CDR3 coding sequence is TGTGCCAGCAGCAGGGGGGGACTAGCGGGAGTCGGCAAAAACATTCAGTACTTC. It specifies CASSRGGLAGVGKNIQYF.

The chain employs TRBV11-2 and TRBJ1-2; D is possibly TRBD1 (5 bases). The CDR3 contains 14 residues. The V end lost 2 bases, the J end lost 8 bases, and 15 bases lay between the germline ends. From germline, CDR1 is SGHAT and CDR2 FQNNGV. The CDR3 DNA reads as TGTGCCAGCAGCTTATCCGGGACTTTAGGAGGCTACACCTTC. This codes for CASSLSGTLGGYTF.

The V and J genes are TRBV7-9 and TRBJ1-4, with a possible D match to TRBD1 (5 bases). The germline gives CDR1 SEHNR, CDR2 FQNEAQ (reference sequence). Trimming shortened V by 5 bases and J by 7 bases, and 26 bases separated the two germline ends. The CDR3 has 18 amino acids. The CDR3 region is CASSPPSPWGSNFEKLFF. In DNA form, the CDR3 reads TGTGCCAGCAGCCCACCCTCTCCGTGGGGGTCCAACTTTGAAAAACTGTTTTTT.

The chain uses TRBV10-2 and TRBJ2-1; TRBD2 matches 12 bases. The CDR3 has 16 residues. Germline assignment: CDR1 WSHSY and CDR2 SAAADI. Losses at the gene ends were 6 bases for V and 7 bases for J; bases not matched to a gene: 10. The DNA for the CDR3 is TGCGCCAGCAGACTTCCCCTAGCGGGAGGGAAGAATGAGCAGTTCTTC. Translated: CASRLPLAGGKNEQFF.